Listed below are T cell receptor beta chains from one sample, sequenced in a study of control samples from healthy donors and cancer patients. Generated by immunoSEQ multiplex PCR, the TCRdb table keeps only in-frame clones and is missing some. Of about 130,000 clones in the sample, approximately 92% were seen once. The sample comprised blood. These receptors all stem from a man between 40 and 49 years old in good health. CDR3s include the opening cysteine and the closing phenylalanine or tryptophan. The D gene is left open where the match is weak. Not every row has a clone size; where given, it reads once, few, many or a size class.

J | D | size | V | length | CDR3 | DNA
TRBJ2-7 | TRBD1 | NA | TRBV27 | 15 | CASSQQGVGFWEQYF | TGTGCCAGCAGTCAACAGGGGGTCGGGTTTTGGGAGCAGTACTTC
TRBJ2-1 | NA | NA | TRBV12-3/TRBV12-4 | 12 | CASSFWGIGQFF | TGTGCCAGCAGTTTTTGGGGAATTGGGCAGTTCTTC
TRBJ2-7 | TRBD1 | NA | TRBV5-4 | 15 | CASSGRDRGPYEQYF | TGTGCCAGCAGCGGCCGGGACAGGGGGCCGTACGAGCAGTACTTC
TRBJ2-4 | NA | NA | TRBV5-1 | 16 | CASSIGGGQRPNIQYF | TGCGCCAGCAGCATAGGAGGGGGACAGAGACCTAACATTCAGTACTTC
TRBJ2-2 | NA | NA | TRBV6-4 | 15 | CASRRDWLGSGELFF | TGTGCCAGCAGACGGGACTGGCTGGGATCCGGGGAGCTGTTTTTT
TRBJ1-1 | NA | NA | TRBV5-1 | 13 | CASSLDFNSEAFF | TGCGCCAGCAGCTTGGACTTTAACTCTGAAGCTTTCTTT
TRBJ2-3 | TRBD1 | NA | TRBV2 | 14 | CASHRGRTTDTQYF | TGTGCCAGTCACAGGGGCAGGACCACAGATACGCAGTATTTT
TRBJ2-7 | TRBD1 | NA | TRBV10-3 | 13 | CAISGPQGTDQYF | TGTGCCATCAGTGGCCCTCAGGGGACAGATCAGTACTTC
TRBJ1-4 | NA | NA | TRBV12-5 | 16 | CASGSRGGATNEKLFF | TGTGCTAGTGGTAGCCGCGGCGGGGCAACTAATGAAAAACTGTTTTTT
TRBJ2-1 | TRBD2 | few | TRBV6-1 | 17 | CASSDRLAGGVRDEQFF | TGTGCCAGCAGTGACCGACTAGCGGGGGGGGTTAGGGATGAGCAGTTCTTC
TRBJ1-5 | TRBD1 | NA | TRBV6-5 | 15 | CASSLDRGYHQPQHF | TGTGCCAGCAGCCTGGACAGGGGTTACCATCAGCCCCAGCATTTT
TRBJ2-2 | NA | NA | TRBV5-6 | 15 | CASRPTGLGAGELFF | TGTGCCAGCAGACCGACGGGGTTGGGAGCCGGGGAGCTGTTTTTT
TRBJ1-1 | NA | NA | TRBV2 | 15 | CASSEARGRDTEAFF | TGTGCCAGCAGTGAAGCGCGAGGGCGCGACACTGAAGCTTTCTTT
TRBJ2-5 | NA | NA | TRBV19 | 16 | CASSIGPVGAQETQYF | TGTGCCAGTAGTATAGGCCCCGTGGGGGCCCAAGAGACCCAGTACTTC
TRBJ2-7 | NA | NA | TRBV7-9 | 12 | CASSLDFDEQYF | TGTGCCAGCAGCTTAGACTTCGACGAGCAGTACTTC